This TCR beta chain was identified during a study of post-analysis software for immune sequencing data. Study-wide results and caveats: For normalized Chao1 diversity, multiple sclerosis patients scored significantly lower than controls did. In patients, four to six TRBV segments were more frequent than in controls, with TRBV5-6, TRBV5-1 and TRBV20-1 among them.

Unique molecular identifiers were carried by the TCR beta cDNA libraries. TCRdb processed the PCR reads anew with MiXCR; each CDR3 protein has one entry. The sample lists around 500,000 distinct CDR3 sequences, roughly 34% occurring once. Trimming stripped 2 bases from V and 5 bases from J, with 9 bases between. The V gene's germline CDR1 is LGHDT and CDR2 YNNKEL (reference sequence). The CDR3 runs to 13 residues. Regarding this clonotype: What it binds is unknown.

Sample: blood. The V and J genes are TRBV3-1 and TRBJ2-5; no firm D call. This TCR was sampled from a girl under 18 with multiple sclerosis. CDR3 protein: CASSQWQRETQYF. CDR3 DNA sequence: TGTGCCAGCAGCCAATGGCAAAGGGAGACCCAGTACTTC.